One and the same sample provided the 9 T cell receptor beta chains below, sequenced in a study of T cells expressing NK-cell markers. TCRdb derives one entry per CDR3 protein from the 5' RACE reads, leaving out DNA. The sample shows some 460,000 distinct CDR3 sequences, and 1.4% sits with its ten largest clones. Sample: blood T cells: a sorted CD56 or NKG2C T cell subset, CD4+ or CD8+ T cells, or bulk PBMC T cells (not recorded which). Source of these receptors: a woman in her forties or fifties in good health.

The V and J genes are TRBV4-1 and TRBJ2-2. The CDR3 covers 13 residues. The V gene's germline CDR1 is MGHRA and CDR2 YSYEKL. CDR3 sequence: CASSQDGWGELFF.

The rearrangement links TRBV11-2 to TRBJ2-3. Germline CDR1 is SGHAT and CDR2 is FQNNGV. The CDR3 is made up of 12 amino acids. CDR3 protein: CASSSVTDTQYF.

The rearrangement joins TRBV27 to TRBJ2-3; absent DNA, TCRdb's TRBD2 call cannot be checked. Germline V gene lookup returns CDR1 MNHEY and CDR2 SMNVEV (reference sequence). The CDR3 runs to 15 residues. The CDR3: CASTLTSGSTDTQYF.

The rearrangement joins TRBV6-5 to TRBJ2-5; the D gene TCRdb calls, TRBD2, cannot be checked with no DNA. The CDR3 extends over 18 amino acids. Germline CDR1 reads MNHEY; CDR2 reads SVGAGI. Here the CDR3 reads CASSPRLAGVSRRETQYF.

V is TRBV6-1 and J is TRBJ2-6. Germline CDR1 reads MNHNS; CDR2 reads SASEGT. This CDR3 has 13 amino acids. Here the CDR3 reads CASHISGANVLTF.

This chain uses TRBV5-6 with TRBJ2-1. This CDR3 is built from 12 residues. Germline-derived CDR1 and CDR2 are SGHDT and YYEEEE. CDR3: CASSFLISEQFF. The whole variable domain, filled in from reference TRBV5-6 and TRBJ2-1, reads DAGVTQSPTHLIKTRGQQVTLRCSPKSGHDTVSWYQQALGQGPQFIFQYYEEEERQRGNFPDRFSGHQFPNYSSELNVNALLLGDSALYLCASSFLISEQFFGPGTRLTVL.

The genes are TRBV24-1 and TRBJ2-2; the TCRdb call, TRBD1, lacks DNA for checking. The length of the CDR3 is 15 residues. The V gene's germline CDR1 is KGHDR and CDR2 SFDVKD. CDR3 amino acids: CAVRASGAQSGELFF.

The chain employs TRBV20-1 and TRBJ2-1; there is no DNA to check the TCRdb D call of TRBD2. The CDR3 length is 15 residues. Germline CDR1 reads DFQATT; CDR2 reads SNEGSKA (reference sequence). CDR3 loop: CSASPTSGSYNEQFF.

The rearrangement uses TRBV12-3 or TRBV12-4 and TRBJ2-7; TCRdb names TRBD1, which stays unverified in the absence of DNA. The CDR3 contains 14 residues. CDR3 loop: CASSFQGRGGEQYF.